The present T cell receptor beta chain was sequenced within a study of regulatory T cells in long-lasting Graves disease. Study overall: Graves' patients with a new diagnosis had received antithyroid drugs under 3 months. Points from the study as a whole: Since the sample size was small, accuracy may have been reduced. Among samples with persistent disease, TRBV28, TRBJ1-2 and TRBJ2-5 were favored. Persistent patients had a count of shared public clonotypes (around 2,700) that exceeded that of new patients (approximately 1,000).

This CDR3 is 14 amino acids long. The ends were cut back, 3 bases at V and 1 base at J, with 9 bases in the middle. The V gene's germline CDR1 is SNHLY and CDR2 FYNNEI. This clonotype was counted ten times or more. Antigen unknown. The sample's time point: newly diagnosed GD, antithyroid drugs for less than 3 months. The TCR library used RNA extracted from PBMCs. Investigators prepared the TCR beta libraries by applying iRepertoire HTBI primers and Arm-PCR of CDR3 regions. TCRdb called the multiplex PCR reads again in MiXCR, with one record for every CDR3 protein. The sample includes approximately 230,000 distinct CDR3 sequences, about 18% of them seen just once.

Sequences were derived from peripheral blood mononuclear cells (PBMCs), sampled at new diagnosis, from a patient treated with antithyroid drugs. The chain carries TRBV2 and TRBJ2-5; D is perhaps TRBD2 (6 bases). This clonotype was sampled from a female donor with Graves disease. DNA for the CDR3: TGTGCCAGCAGTGAGGCCGGGGGCCAAGAGACCCAGTACTTC. Translation gives CASSEAGGQETQYF.